The next 2 T cell receptor beta chains were all read from a single sample in a study of T cells after yellow fever vaccination. MiXCR, applied by TCRdb to the 5' RACE reads, yields one record per CDR3 protein. The profile covers over 250,000 distinct CDR3 sequences, with roughly 5.2% appearing a single time and roughly 3.5% taken by the ten largest. This specimen was CD4+ T cells sorted from PBMCs, taken on the day of the yellow fever booster vaccination. The source is a man younger than 35 who received the YFV17D yellow fever vaccine.

J is TRBJ1-2 and V is TRBV29-1; 8 nucleotides match TRBD1. Trimming removed 2 bases from V and 8 bases from J; junction bases left unmatched: 10. CDR1 and CDR2 from the germline V gene are SQVTM and ANQGSEA. The CDR3 length is 14 residues. CDR3 in amino acids: CSVELRRTGGGYTF. The CDR3 DNA reads TGCAGCGTTGAACTCCGAAGAACAGGGGGAGGCTACACCTTC. Looking up the rest from reference TRBV29-1 and TRBJ1-2 gives the full variable domain: SAVISQKPSRDICQRGTSLTIQCQVDSQVTMMFWYRQQPGQSLTLIATANQGSEATYESGFVIDKFPISRPNLTFSTLTVSNMSPEDSSIYLCSVELRRTGGGYTFGSGTRLTVV.

The chain joins TRBV6-1 to TRBJ2-7; the D is unclear. Germline V CDR1 and CDR2: MNHNS, SASEGT. This CDR3 is 16 amino acids long. V was trimmed by 2 bases and J by 2 bases, leaving 16 bases between them. The CDR3 DNA is TGTGCCAGCAGTGAAAGCTTTCCCGTGGGTCCCTACGAGCAGTACTTC. Its translation is CASSESFPVGPYEQYF.